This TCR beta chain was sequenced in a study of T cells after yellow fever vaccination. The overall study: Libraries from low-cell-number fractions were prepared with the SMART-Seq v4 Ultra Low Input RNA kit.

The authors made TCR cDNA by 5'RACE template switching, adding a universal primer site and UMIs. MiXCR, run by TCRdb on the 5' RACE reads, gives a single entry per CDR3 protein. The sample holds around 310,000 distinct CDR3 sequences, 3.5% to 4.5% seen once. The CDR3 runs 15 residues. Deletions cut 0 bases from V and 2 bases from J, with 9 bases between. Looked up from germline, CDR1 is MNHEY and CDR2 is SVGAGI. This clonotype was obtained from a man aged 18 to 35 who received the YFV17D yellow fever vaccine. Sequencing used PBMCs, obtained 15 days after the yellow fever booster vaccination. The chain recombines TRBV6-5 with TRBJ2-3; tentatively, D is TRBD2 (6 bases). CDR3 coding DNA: TGTGCCAGCAGTTACTCGGGACTTGACACAGATACGCAGTATTTT. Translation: CASSYSGLDTDTQYF.